Following are 20 T cell receptor beta chains from one sample sequenced in a study of T-cell memory formation after mild COVID-19 (dated by TCRdb to the early 2020s). The library came from 5' RACE. The reads were generated on an Illumina NovaSeq 6000. TCRdb itself trimmed the public reads at Q25 with fastp, ran MiXCR and retained productive beta chains. Under each unique CDR3 protein, matching rows form one entry showing the most common genes and DNA. The sample table shows a few hundred thousand distinct CDR3 sequences, and around 8% are seen once. Of the sample, around a fifth is held by the ten largest clones. The specimen was PBMCs or a T cell subset sorted from them (not recorded which). The receptor source for this set is a man between 18 and 29 years old who had mild COVID-19 (a few samples of this study predate the infection). The sample titles of this study are shuffled in the database, so cell type and time point are left out; the donor was told from shared clones.

This clonotype was detected only a few times. CDR3 sequence: CASSFGPSSTEAFF. The CDR3 DNA sequence: TGTGCCAGCAGCTTCGGACCCTCGAGCACTGAAGCTTTCTTT. J is TRBJ1-1 and V is TRBV7-9; no definite D call. V shed 3 bases and J shed 4 bases, with 12 bases lying between them. Germline lookup yields CDR1 SEHNR and CDR2 FQNEAQ (reference sequence). This CDR3 has 14 amino acids.

V gene TRBV27 combines with J gene TRBJ1-6; 10 nucleotides match TRBD1. The trim removed 6 bases at V and 7 bases at J, leaving 0 bases unmatched. The CDR3 is made up of 13 amino acids. Germline V gene data show CDR1 as MNHEY and CDR2 as SMNVEV (reference sequence). In DNA form, the CDR3 reads TGTGCCAGCAGGGACAGGGGGAATTCACCCCTCCACTTT. Its protein product is CASRDRGNSPLHF.

This clonotype was seen many times. The rearrangement joins TRBV4-1 to TRBJ1-1; TRBD1 is a possible D gene (5 bases). Germline CDR1 and CDR2: MGHRA and YSYEKL. V was pared by 0 bases and J by 5 bases, with 10 bases between. The CDR3 is 14 residues long. DNA for the CDR3: TGCGCCAGCAGCCAAGATCCCAGGGAAACTGAAGCTTTCTTT. It encodes CASSQDPRETEAFF.

This chain joins TRBV10-3 and TRBJ1-2; D remains unclear. Germline lookup yields CDR1 ENHRY and CDR2 SYGVKD. The CDR3 length is 15 residues. The V gene lost 0 bases and the J gene lost 0 bases, with 8 bases spanning the gap. The CDR3 region is CAISESRQSNYGYTF. Written as DNA, the CDR3 is TGTGCCATCAGTGAGTCTAGGCAGTCTAACTATGGCTACACCTTC.

The table lists this clonotype with a few counts. The rearrangement joins TRBV25-1 to TRBJ1-5; D may be TRBD1 (5 bases). In germline, CDR1 is MGHDK, CDR2 SYGVNS. The CDR3 is 17 residues long. The germline V and J ends were trimmed by 3 bases and 5 bases, with 20 bases remaining between them. CDR3 sequence: CASSDGAGPPLHQPQHF. Written as DNA, the CDR3 is TGTGCCAGCAGTGATGGGGCCGGACCTCCCCTGCATCAGCCCCAGCATTTT.

V and J are TRBV5-1 and TRBJ1-2; D is unresolved. Germline loops: CDR1 SGHRS, CDR2 YFSETQ. Trimming removed 4 bases from V and 8 bases from J, with 12 bases in between. CDR3 length equals 12 residues. CDR3 in DNA: TGCGCCAGCAGCGGTTCTGAACGGGGCTACACCTTC. Translating it yields CASSGSERGYTF.

In its sample, this clonotype was seen many times. The rearrangement links TRBV19 to TRBJ2-2; maybe TRBD2 (6 bases). V lost 7 bases, J lost 6 bases, and 15 bases lay in between. Germline V gene sequence: CDR1 LNHDA, CDR2 SQIVND (reference sequence). This CDR3 spans 14 amino acids. CDR3 coding DNA: TGTGCCAGTATTGCGGGGCCGACGGCCGGGGAGCTGTTTTTT. Its translation is CASIAGPTAGELFF.

Many counts were recorded for this clonotype. The rearrangement uses TRBV6-2 or TRBV6-3 and TRBJ2-3; TRBD1 matches 10 bases. Germline loops: CDR1 MNHEY, CDR2 SVGEGT. The V segment lost 10 bases and the J segment 3 bases; nucleotides outside the gene matches: 7. The CDR3 contains 14 residues. CDR3 residues: CATTTGGMTDTQYF. In DNA form, the CDR3 reads TGTGCCACCACGACAGGGGGCATGACAGATACGCAGTATTTT.

In this sample, this clonotype turned up a few times. The chain combines TRBV9 with TRBJ2-1; D remains unclear. V shed 2 bases and J shed 4 bases, with 7 bases lying between them. The CDR3 sequence is 13 residues long. Germline V gives CDR1 SGDLS, CDR2 YYNGEE. CDR3 amino acids: CASSVDPYNEQFF. CDR3 DNA: TGTGCCAGCAGCGTGGACCCATACAATGAGCAGTTCTTC.

The chain has TRBV12-3 or TRBV12-4 and TRBJ1-3; D not certain. The V end was cut by 1 base, the J end by 2 bases, with 6 bases between. This CDR3 has 14 amino acids. CDR3 loop: CASSLGITGNTIYF. The CDR3 bases are TGTGCCAGCAGTTTAGGGATCACTGGAAACACCATATATTTT.

This clonotype was recorded many times. The V and J genes are TRBV12-3 or TRBV12-4 and TRBJ2-1, with 9 bases that match TRBD1. J gave up 5 bases and V 6 bases, and 11 bases lay outside the gene matches. The CDR3 contains 16 residues. The CDR3 loop is CASRKPGTGNNNEQFF. In DNA form, the CDR3 reads TGTGCCAGCAGGAAGCCCGGGACAGGGAATAACAATGAGCAGTTCTTC.

This clonotype was counted between two and nine times. V and J are TRBV7-2 and TRBJ1-2; the match to TRBD1 covers 9 bases. Germline V gives CDR1 SGHTA, CDR2 FQGNSA. The J segment lost 5 bases and the V segment lost 1 base, leaving 8 bases of the junction unmatched. The CDR3 covers 16 residues. DNA of the CDR3: TGTGCCAGCAGCTTAGTAACGGGACAGGGTTTTTATGGCTACACCTTC. The encoded protein is CASSLVTGQGFYGYTF. The full variable domain, its missing parts supplied by reference TRBV7-2 and TRBJ1-2, is GAGVSQSPSNKVTEKGKDVELRCDPISGHTALYWYRQSLGQGLEFLIYFQGNSAPDKSGLPSDRFSAERTGGSVSTLTIQRTQQEDSAVYLCASSLVTGQGFYGYTFGSGTRLTVV.

In this sample, this clonotype turned up a few times. CDR3 DNA sequence: TGTGCCACCTGGGGGGTTGGGTCTTGGAAACAAGGCGATGAGCAGTTCTTC. It translates to CATWGVGSWKQGDEQFF. This sequence joins TRBV10-3 and TRBJ2-1; possible D gene TRBD2, 6 bases. Germline values: CDR1 ENHRY, CDR2 SYGVKD. Trimming pared 10 bases from V and 8 bases from J, leaving 30 bases between. CDR3 length: 17 amino acids.

This clonotype was observed at least ten times. This rearrangement joins TRBV12-3 or TRBV12-4 to TRBJ2-5, with 12 bases lining up with TRBD2. This CDR3 is built from 15 residues. V was pared by 4 bases and J by 2 bases, with 2 bases of the junction left unmatched. The CDR3 DNA reads as TGTGCCAGCAGTTCGACTAGCGGGGGACAAGAGACCCAGTACTTC. Protein sequence: CASSSTSGGQETQYF.

This clonotype has more than one count but fewer than ten. This chain joins TRBV7-2 and TRBJ2-7, with D perhaps TRBD2 (6 bases). CDR3 length: 15 residues. The ends were cut back, 5 bases at V and 1 base at J, with 15 bases in the middle. In germline, CDR1 is SGHTA, CDR2 FQGNSA. CDR3 bases: TGTGCCAGCAGCCCAGAAGCAGGGAGGTCCTACGAGCAGTACTTC. This sequence encodes CASSPEAGRSYEQYF.

The table lists this clonotype with a few counts. This chain links TRBV5-1 with TRBJ2-3; D possibly uses TRBD1 or TRBD2 (5 bases each). There are 15 residues in the CDR3. Germline lookup yields CDR1 SGHRS and CDR2 YFSETQ. V was pared by 2 bases and J by 1 base, with 11 bases between. The CDR3 DNA follows: TGCGCCAGCAGCTTCCTGTGGGACGGCACAGATACGCAGTATTTT. Protein sequence: CASSFLWDGTDTQYF.

The chain recombines TRBV29-1 with TRBJ2-7; D possibly corresponds to TRBD1 (5 bases). This CDR3 is 14 amino acids long. Between the trimmed V and J ends, which lost 7 bases and 2 bases, there was a span of 18 bases. Germline CDR1 and CDR2: SQVTM and ANQGSEA. The CDR3 reads CSGLRQLVPYEQYV. The DNA of the CDR3 is TGCAGCGGGCTCCGACAGCTAGTTCCCTACGAGCAGTACGTC.

This clonotype was counted many times. The chain carries TRBV18 and TRBJ1-2; D not certain. Trimming took off 3 bases at V and 1 base at J, with 15 bases between the two ends. The CDR3 is made up of 16 amino acids. CDR1 is KGHSH, CDR2 LQKENI, per germline. The CDR3 DNA reads as TGTGCCAGCTCACCTCGGGCAAATAATTATAACTATGGCTACACCTTC. This encodes CASSPRANNYNYGYTF.

This clonotype was seen more than once but under ten times. The chain combines TRBV4-3 with TRBJ2-4, with TRBD2 identical over 10 bases. CDR1 and CDR2 from the germline V gene are LGHNA and YSLEER. J gave up 0 bases and V 0 bases, and 11 bases lay outside the gene matches. This CDR3 is 20 amino acids long. CDR3 sequence: CASSQDLRPSGGLAKNIQYF. The DNA for the CDR3 is TGCGCCAGCAGCCAAGATCTCAGGCCTAGCGGGGGTCTAGCCAAAAACATTCAGTACTTC.

This clonotype was counted ten times or more. The rearrangement uses TRBV6-2 or TRBV6-3 and TRBJ2-7, with D uncertain. Trimming removed 6 bases at V and 1 base at J, with 22 bases between. The germline gives CDR1 MNHEY, CDR2 SVGEGT. The CDR3 runs 17 residues. CDR3 loop: CASSPRRNMLESYEQYV. CDR3 nucleotide sequence: TGTGCCAGCAGCCCCCGACGTAATATGTTGGAGTCCTACGAGCAGTACGTC.